This TCR beta chain was identified in a study of response to subunit inactivated influenza vaccine (dated by TCRdb to 2017 to 2018). For context, the study as a whole: Deep quantitative T cell receptor repertoire profiling was used in the study to track responses to a trivalent subunit inactivated influenza vaccine.

The full study reports these points: It was suggested by the authors that each seasonal influenza vaccination may recruit only a limited number of new T cells.

With respect to this clonotype: Its binding antigen is unknown. No much larger clone is present one base from it, and per-base qualities are unavailable.

Trimming costs V 5 bases and J 4 bases, and their ends lie 12 bases apart. Taken from the germline V gene, the CDR1 and CDR2 loops are SGHTA and FQGNSA. The CDR3 goes from the cysteine to the phenylalanine over 14 residues. Just the 42-base CDR3 DNA is kept, in frame starting at base 1. The library was generated by RT-PCR. For sequencing, an Illumina HiSeq 2500 was employed. The public reads were reanalyzed by TCRdb: fastp trimming at Q25, MiXCR alignment, in-frame beta chains only. Rows merge per CDR3 protein into single entries with the most common DNA and genes. This sample comprises about 700,000 distinct CDR3 sequences, over 11% of them detected only once. The ten most abundant clones make up approximately 6.5% of the sample.

The sample was PBMCs from blood, taken 14 to 15 days before vaccination. The source is a man between 50 and 59 years old who received an inactivated influenza vaccine. Donor details come from another sample of the same person, matched by shared clones. The V and J genes are TRBV7-2 and TRBJ2-1; no confident D gene assignment can be made. The CDR3: CASSPTGHYNEQFF. The nucleotide sequence reads TGTGCCAGCAGCCCAACCGGGCATTACAATGAGCAGTTCTTC. Extended through the reference TRBV7-2 and TRBJ2-1 proteins, this CDR3 yields the full variable domain: GAGVSQSPSNKVTEKGKDVELRCDPISGHTALYWYRQSLGQGLEFLIYFQGNSAPDKSGLPSDRFSAERTGGSVSTLTIQRTQQEDSAVYLCASSPTGHYNEQFFGPGTRLTVL.